The present entry profiles one TCR beta chain with its context. The antigen is unknown. This sample was included in a study of T cells in Graves' hyperthyroidism and ophthalmopathy. Overall study findings and caveats: From stable hyperthyroidism, ophthalmopathy was set apart by a 13 V-J model. Blood samples included most of the expanded thyroid clonotypes exceeding 0.001.

It was RNA transcripts that yielded the amplified TCR beta CDR3 regions. First-round RT-PCR with HTBI primers amplified the TCR CDR3 region. TCRdb redid the calling of the multiplex PCR reads with MiXCR, one entry per CDR3 protein. The sample includes about 570,000 distinct CDR3 sequences, 40% to 55% seen only once; the top ten take 15% to 20%. V was cut by 6 bases and J by 1 base, with 8 bases left in between. The CDR3 has 13 residues. Germline CDR1 is SNHLY and CDR2 is FYNNEI. In making diagnoses, clinical symptoms, serum thyroxine and TRAb, thyroid ultrasound and orbital computed tomography were all used.

The sequence was obtained from an adult woman with Graves' disease, either hyperthyroidism or ophthalmopathy (not recorded which). The chain is built from TRBV2 and TRBJ2-3, with D possibly matching TRBD1 (5 bases). The sample taken for sequencing was peripheral blood or thyroid tissue (not recorded which). CDR3 DNA: TGTGCCAGCAGGGGGCTCGGCACAGATACGCAGTATTTT. Translating gives CASRGLGTDTQYF.